The sequence of this T cell receptor beta chain was determined in a study of cytomegalovirus exposure and HLA in healthy donors. Assay: immunoSEQ multiplex PCR; the TCRdb copy retains only in-frame clones and omits some. The sample consists of some 90,000 clones, about 96% of them appearing once. As regards this clone: What it binds is not known.

Whole-study results and caveats: The study flagged around 150 TCR beta chains as cytomegalovirus-associated. In the roughly 120 validation repertoires, a later analysis found that first-cohort TCR clusters tended to co-occur.

This CDR3 has 15 amino acids. The V gene's germline CDR1 is SGDLS and CDR2 YYNGEE. Losses at the gene ends were 4 bases for V and 5 bases for J; bases not matched to a gene: 10. Sequencing used PBMCs. This rearrangement joins TRBV9 to TRBJ2-5; 8 bases fit TRBD2. This receptor was obtained from a man between 18 and 35 years old in good health and CMV-seronegative. CDR3 sequence: CASSTPGLERETQYF. In DNA form, the CDR3 reads TGTGCCAGCAGCACACCGGGACTAGAAAGGGAGACCCAGTACTTC.